This T cell receptor beta chain was sequenced for a study of control samples from healthy donors and cancer patients (dated by TCRdb to 2018 to 2021). This clone was seen just once. No antigen is known for it. The record has no base qualities; no much larger clone is one base away. The germline V gene encodes CDR1 MGHRA and CDR2 YSYEKL. Relative to germline, V is missing 3 bases and J is missing 6 bases, with 7 bases of the junction outside any gene match. Spanning cysteine to phenylalanine, the CDR3 consists of 15 amino acids. The kept DNA is CDR3 alone, 45 bases in frame from the first base. Library method: the immunoSEQ multiplex PCR assay. The clones in this table, taken by TCRdb from immuneACCESS, are in-frame only. Not every clone is retained; where verified, under half of the shortfall comes from an unresolved V gene, and the cause of the rest is unknown. The sample records some 160,000 clones, around 90% of which are singletons. Over 4.5% of the sample is taken by the ten largest.

This receptor was obtained from a young man in good health. The rearranged segments are TRBV4-1 and TRBJ1-5; TRBD1 matches 8 bases in the middle. Sequences were obtained from blood. The CDR3: CASSQATGGSQPQHF. The nucleotide sequence reads as follows: TGCGCCAGCAGCCAGGCTACAGGGGGATCTCAGCCCCAGCATTTT.